This T cell receptor (beta chain) was recovered during a study of spatial heterogeneity in lung cancer. Turning to the study itself: When available, follow-up PBMC samples taken a median of roughly two years after resection were sequenced. An average of more than ten raw reads was observed per unique TCR and UMI combination.

The CDR3 contains 14 residues. Germline V lookup: CDR1 SEHNR, CDR2 FQNEAQ (reference sequence). Trimming cost V 4 bases and J 4 bases, with 10 bases left between them. MiXCR, run by TCRdb on the 5' RACE reads, gives a single entry per CDR3 protein. Of 95,000 to 130,000 distinct CDR3 sequences detected, 9% to 15% appear once; the ten largest clones hold approximately 16%. Time point: blood at routine non-recurrence follow-up after resection. No cell sorting; template was whole RNA from tumor, lung tissue or PBMC. J is TRBJ1-4 and V is TRBV7-9; D gene uncertain. This specimen was PBMCs, taken at follow-up. The sequence was collected from a male donor with early-stage non-small cell lung cancer. The CDR3 coding sequence is TGTGCCAGCAGCTGGAACTCCTTTAATGAAAAACTGTTTTTT. This gives the protein CASSWNSFNEKLFF.